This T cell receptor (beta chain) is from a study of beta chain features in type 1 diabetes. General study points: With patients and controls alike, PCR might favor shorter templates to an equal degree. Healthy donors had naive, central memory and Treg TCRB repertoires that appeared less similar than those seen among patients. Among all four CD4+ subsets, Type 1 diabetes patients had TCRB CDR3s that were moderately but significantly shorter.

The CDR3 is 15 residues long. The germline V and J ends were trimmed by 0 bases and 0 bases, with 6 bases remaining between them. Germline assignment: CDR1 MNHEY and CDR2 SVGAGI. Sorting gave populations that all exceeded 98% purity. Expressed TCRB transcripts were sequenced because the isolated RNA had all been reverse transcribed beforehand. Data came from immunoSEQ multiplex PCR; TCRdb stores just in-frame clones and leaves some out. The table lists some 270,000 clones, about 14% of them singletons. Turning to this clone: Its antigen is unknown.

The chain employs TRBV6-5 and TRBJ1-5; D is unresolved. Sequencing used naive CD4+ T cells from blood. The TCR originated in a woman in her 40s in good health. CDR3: CASSYSGSSNQPQHF. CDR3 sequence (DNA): TGTGCCAGCAGTTACTCGGGGAGTAGCAATCAGCCCCAGCATTTT.